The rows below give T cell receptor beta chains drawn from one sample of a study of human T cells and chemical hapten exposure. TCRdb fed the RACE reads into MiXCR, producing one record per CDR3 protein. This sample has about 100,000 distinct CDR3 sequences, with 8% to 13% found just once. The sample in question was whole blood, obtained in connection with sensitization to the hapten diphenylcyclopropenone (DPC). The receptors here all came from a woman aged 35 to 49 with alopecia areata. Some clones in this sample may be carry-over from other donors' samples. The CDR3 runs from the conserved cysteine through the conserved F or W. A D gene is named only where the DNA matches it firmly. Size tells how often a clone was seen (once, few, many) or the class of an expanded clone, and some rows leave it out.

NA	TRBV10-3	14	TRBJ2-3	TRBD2	CAEERRGGTDTQYF	TGTGCCGAGGAAAGGCGGGGGGGGACAGATACGCAGTATTTT
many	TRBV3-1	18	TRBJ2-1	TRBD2	CASSQERRLAASYNEQFF	TGTGCCAGCAGCCAAGAACGTCGGCTAGCGGCATCCTACAATGAGCAGTTCTTC
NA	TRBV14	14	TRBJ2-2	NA	CASRHTGLDGELFF	TGTGCCAGCAGACACACAGGGCTTGACGGGGAGCTGTTTTTT
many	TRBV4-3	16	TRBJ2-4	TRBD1	CASSQEADRPKNIQYF	TGCGCCAGCAGCCAAGAGGCGGACAGGCCCAAAAACATTCAGTACTTC
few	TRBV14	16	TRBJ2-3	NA	CASSQEKVAPRYTQYF	TGTGCCAGCAGCCAAGAAAAGGTGGCTCCGAGATATACGCAGTATTTT
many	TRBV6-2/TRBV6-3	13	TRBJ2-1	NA	CASSIKTGVEQFF	TGTGCCAGCAGCATCAAGACGGGGGTAGAGCAGTTCTTC
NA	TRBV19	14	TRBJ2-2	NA	CASSNSWGTGELFF	TGTGCCAGTAGTAACTCCTGGGGCACCGGGGAGCTGTTTTTT
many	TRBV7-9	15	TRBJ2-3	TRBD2	CASSPGSGGADTQYF	TGTGCCAGCAGCCCGGGGAGCGGGGGTGCAGATACGCAGTATTTT
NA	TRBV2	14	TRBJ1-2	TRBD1	CVSIPPGDRVGYTF	TGTGTCAGCATCCCCCCGGGGGACAGGGTTGGCTACACCTTC
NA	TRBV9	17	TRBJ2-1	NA	CASSVEGMARLYNEQFF	TGTGCCAGCAGCGTAGAGGGGATGGCCAGGCTGTACAATGAGCAGTTCTTC
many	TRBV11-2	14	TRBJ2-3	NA	CASSFRRAQNTQYF	TGTGCCAGCAGCTTCCGAAGGGCGCAAAATACGCAGTATTTT
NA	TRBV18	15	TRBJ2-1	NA	CASSLKGNSYNEQFF	TGTGCCAGCTCCTTAAAGGGAAATTCCTACAATGAGCAGTTCTTC
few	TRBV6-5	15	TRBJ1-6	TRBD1	CASSDRGVSNSPLHF	TGTGCCAGCAGTGACAGGGGGGTCTCCAATTCACCCCTCCACTTT
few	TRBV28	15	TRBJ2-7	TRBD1	CASSSASGTGLWQYF	TGTGCCAGCTCATCCGCTTCCGGGACAGGGTTATGGCAGTACTTC
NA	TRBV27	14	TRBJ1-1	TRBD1	CASTTDRLNTEAFF	TGTGCCAGCACCACGGACAGGCTGAACACTGAAGCTTTCTTT
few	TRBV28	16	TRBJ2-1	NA	CASLGRGPSRYNEQFF	TGTGCCAGCCTGGGCCGGGGGCCTAGTAGGTACAATGAGCAGTTCTTC
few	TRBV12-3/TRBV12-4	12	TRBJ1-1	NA	CASSLPFTEAFF	TGTGCCAGCAGTTTGCCTTTCACTGAAGCTTTCTTT
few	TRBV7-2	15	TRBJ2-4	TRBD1	CASSPDRAFLNIQYF	TGTGCCAGCAGTCCGGACAGGGCATTTCTAAACATTCAGTACTTC
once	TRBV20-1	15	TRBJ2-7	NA	CSARDDSRSSYEQYF	TGCAGTGCTAGAGATGACTCCAGGAGCTCCTACGAGCAGTACTTC
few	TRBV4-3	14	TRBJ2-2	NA	CASSQVAGTGELFF	TGCGCCAGCAGCCAAGTGGCCGGAACCGGGGAGCTGTTTTTT
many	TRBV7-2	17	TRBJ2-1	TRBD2	CASSLNPSGGRGHEQFF	TGTGCCAGCAGCTTAAACCCTAGCGGGGGACGGGGTCATGAGCAGTTCTTC
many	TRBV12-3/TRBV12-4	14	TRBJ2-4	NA	CASSLGFSSNIQYF	TGTGCCAGCAGTTTAGGATTTAGTTCAAACATTCAGTACTTC
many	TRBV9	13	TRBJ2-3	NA	CASSPRQTDTQYF	TGTGCCAGCAGCCCCCGACAGACAGATACGCAGTATTTT
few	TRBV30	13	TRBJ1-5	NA	CAWTDYSNQPQHF	TGTGCCTGGACAGATTATAGCAATCAGCCCCAGCATTTT
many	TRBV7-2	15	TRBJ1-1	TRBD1	CASTRQGAMNTEAFF	TGTGCCAGCACCCGACAGGGGGCGATGAACACTGAAGCTTTCTTT
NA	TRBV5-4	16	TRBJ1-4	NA	CASSPGSHGKNEKLFF	TGTGCCAGCAGCCCGGGGTCACACGGGAAGAATGAAAAACTGTTTTTT
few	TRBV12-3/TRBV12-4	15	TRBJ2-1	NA	CASSFRSGVYNEQFF	TGTGCCAGCAGTTTCCGGAGCGGCGTCTACAATGAGCAGTTCTTC
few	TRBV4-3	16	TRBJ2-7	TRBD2	CASSQDPSGGVYEQYF	TGCGCCAGCAGCCAAGATCCCAGCGGGGGGGTCTACGAGCAGTACTTC
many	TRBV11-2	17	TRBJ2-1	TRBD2	CASSLAKTSGRADEQFF	TGTGCCAGCAGCTTAGCAAAGACTAGCGGGAGGGCCGATGAGCAGTTCTTC
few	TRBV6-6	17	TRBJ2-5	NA	CASSYSNRPAVQETQYF	TGTGCCAGCAGTTACTCGAATCGGCCAGCGGTACAAGAGACCCAGTACTTC
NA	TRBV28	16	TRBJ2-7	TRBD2	CASSPRLLAGPYEQYF	TGTGCCAGCAGTCCGCGACTATTAGCGGGCCCCTACGAGCAGTACTTC
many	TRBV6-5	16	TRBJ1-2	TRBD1	CASSFAGTGKGYGYTF	TGTGCCAGCAGTTTTGCCGGGACAGGGAAGGGCTATGGCTACACCTTC
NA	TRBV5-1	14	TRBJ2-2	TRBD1	CASEFGQGTGELFF	TGCGCCAGCGAGTTCGGACAGGGAACCGGGGAGCTGTTTTTT
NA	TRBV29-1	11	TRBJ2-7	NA	CSVGQAREQYF	TGCAGCGTTGGACAGGCCCGAGAGCAGTACTTC
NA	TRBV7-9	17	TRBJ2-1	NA	CASSLGPMVGVGDEQFF	TGTGCCAGCAGCTTAGGCCCGATGGTGGGAGTGGGGGATGAGCAGTTCTTC
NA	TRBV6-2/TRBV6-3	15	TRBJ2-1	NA	CASSYSTSGYPEQFF	TGTGCCAGCAGTTACTCGACGTCAGGGTACCCTGAGCAGTTCTTC
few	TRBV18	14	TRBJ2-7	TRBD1	CASSKQGAINEQYF	TGTGCCAGCTCCAAACAGGGGGCGATAAACGAGCAGTACTTC
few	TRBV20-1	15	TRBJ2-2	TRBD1	CSASPGTGRTGELFF	TGCAGTGCTAGCCCCGGGACAGGGCGAACCGGGGAGCTGTTTTTT
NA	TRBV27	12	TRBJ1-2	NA	CASSVGGGSYTF	TGTGCCAGCAGTGTAGGAGGAGGTAGCTACACCTTC
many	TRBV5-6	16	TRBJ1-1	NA	CASSHQTRTQATEAFF	TGTGCCAGCAGCCACCAGACCAGGACCCAGGCCACTGAAGCTTTCTTT
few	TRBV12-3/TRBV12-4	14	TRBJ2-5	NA	CASSFSQGGETQYF	TGTGCCAGCAGTTTTTCACAGGGTGGGGAGACCCAGTACTTC
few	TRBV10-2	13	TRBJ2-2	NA	CASSSALAGELFF	TGCGCCAGCAGTTCAGCCTTGGCCGGGGAGCTGTTTTTT
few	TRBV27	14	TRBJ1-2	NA	CASSLSRPSPGYTF	TGTGCCAGCAGTTTATCTAGACCTTCTCCTGGCTACACCTTC
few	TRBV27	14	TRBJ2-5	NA	CASSLSSNGETQYF	TGTGCCAGCAGTTTATCCTCAAACGGGGAGACCCAGTACTTC
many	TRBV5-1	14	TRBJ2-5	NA	CASSLDGPQETQYF	TGCGCCAGCAGCTTGGATGGGCCCCAAGAGACCCAGTACTTC
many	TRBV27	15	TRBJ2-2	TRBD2	CASSLGSGRTGELFF	TGTGCCAGCAGTCTCGGGAGCGGGAGGACCGGGGAGCTGTTTTTT
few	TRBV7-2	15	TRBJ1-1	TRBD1	CASSLATGSGTEAFF	TGTGCCAGCAGCTTAGCGACAGGGAGTGGCACTGAAGCTTTCTTT
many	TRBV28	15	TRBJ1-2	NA	CASSPSRSLGYGYTF	TGTGCCAGCAGTCCCTCGAGAAGTCTAGGCTATGGCTACACCTTC
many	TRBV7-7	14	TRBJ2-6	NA	CASSLNSGANVLTF	TGTGCCAGCAGCTTGAACTCTGGGGCCAACGTCCTGACTTTC
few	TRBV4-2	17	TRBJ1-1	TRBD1	CASSQVPGQGLNTEAFF	TGTGCCAGCAGCCAAGTCCCGGGACAGGGGTTGAACACTGAAGCTTTCTTT
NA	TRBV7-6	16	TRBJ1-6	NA	CASSLIPQAENSPLHF	TGTGCCAGCAGCTTAATACCCCAAGCCGAGAATTCACCCCTCCACTTT
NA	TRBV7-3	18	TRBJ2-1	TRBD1	CASSLTGSQGTFYNEQFF	TGTGCCAGCAGCTTAACGGGCTCACAGGGGACCTTCTACAATGAGCAGTTCTTC
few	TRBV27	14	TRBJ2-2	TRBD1	CASSFDRVTGELFF	TGTGCCAGCAGTTTCGACAGGGTCACCGGGGAGCTGTTTTTT
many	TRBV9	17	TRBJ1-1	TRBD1	CASSAGGGGPPLTEAFF	TGTGCCAGCAGCGCCGGAGGAGGGGGCCCTCCTCTGACTGAAGCTTTCTTT
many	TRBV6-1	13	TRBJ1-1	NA	CASSYTEDTEAFF	TGTGCCAGCAGCTATACGGAGGACACTGAAGCTTTCTTT
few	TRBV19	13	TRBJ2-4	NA	CASTGAAKNIQYF	TGTGCCAGTACAGGGGCAGCCAAAAACATTCAGTACTTC
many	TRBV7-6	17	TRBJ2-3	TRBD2	CASSLARTGLAGHTQYF	TGTGCCAGCAGCTTAGCGCGGACTGGACTAGCGGGGCATACGCAGTATTTT
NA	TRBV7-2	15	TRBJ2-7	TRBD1	CASSSGQGGNYEQYF	TGTGCCAGCAGCTCTGGACAGGGGGGAAACTACGAGCAGTACTTC
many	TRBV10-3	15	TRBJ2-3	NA	CAIMRQGPSTDTQYF	TGTGCCATCATGCGGCAGGGGCCTAGCACAGATACGCAGTATTTT